The present T cell receptor beta chain was sequenced within a study of T-cell reconstitution after alpha-beta-depleted transplantation in children (dated by TCRdb to about 2016). Study-wide context: Using TCR repertoire profiling, the study followed T-cell immune reconstitution in a quantitative way in children after TCRalphabeta/CD19-depleted allogeneic hematopoietic cell transplantation.

Points the paper makes about the study in general: Over the following months the frequencies of hyperexpanded clones went down, and after one year T-cell counts and TCRbeta diversity were mostly credited to newly produced T cells. About two months after transplant, the apparently early recovery of alphabetaT-cell counts reportedly depended on just several hundred clones that had expanded rapidly and came from non-depleted graft cells. The high TCRbeta diversity at day 60 in some patients was ascribed to recipient T cells and intrathymic progenitors that had survived conditioning.

Library preparation employed PCR. Sequencing relied on an Illumina HiSeq 2500. TCR libraries were prepared with molecular barcoding, using unique molecular identifiers to normalize TCRbeta repertoire quantification. TCRdb reanalyzed the raw reads on its own, using fastp at Q25 for trimming and MiXCR for clone calling, and kept in-frame beta chains. CDR3 protein sequences are deduplicated, and each keeps its most common genes and DNA. The sample contains about 300,000 distinct CDR3 sequences, approximately 7.3% of them found a single time. Around 10% of the sample goes to the ten largest clones. This clonotype has ten or more counts. This clone's antigen is unknown. There are no base qualities to consult, and no much larger clone falls within one base. What the treatment or condition label conveys for this sample: allogeneic hematopoietic cell transplantation with graft depleted of TCRalphabeta T cells and CD19 B cells. The children who served as transplant recipients had been given grafts of TCRalphabeta/CD19-depleted allogeneic hematopoietic cells.

V gives up 5 bases and J gives up 8 bases, and the segment between their germline ends measures 8 bases. Reading from cysteine to phenylalanine, the CDR3 counts 11 amino acids. Just the 33-base CDR3 DNA is kept, in frame starting at base 1. CDR1 is given as KGHDR and CDR2 as SFDVKD, both from the germline V gene. Sample: peripheral blood, taken 360 days after TCRalphabeta/CD19-depleted stem cell transplant. The sequence derives from a female patient aged 2-15 years who had a stem cell transplant for Fanconi anemia, so the T cells may come from the graft donor. This receptor chain uses TRBV24-1 and TRBJ1-1, with a weak D call of TRBD1 (5 bases match). The DNA reads as follows: TGTGCCACCAGTGGGAGGGGAGAAGCTTTCTTT. This gives the protein CATSGRGEAFF.